Sequencing of this TCR beta chain was carried out in a study of ipilimumab plus nivolumab after autologous stem cell transplantation. The overall study: Patients received a median of roughly five ipilimumab and 8 or 9 nivolumab doses.

The CDR3 is made up of 17 amino acids. Per the germline V gene, CDR1 is SGHTA and CDR2 is FQGTGA. The trim removed 5 bases at V and 7 bases at J, leaving 15 bases unmatched. Clones were read by immunoSEQ multiplex PCR, and TCRdb kept only the in-frame ones, dropping some. The profile shows approximately 80,000 clones, 65% to 85% of them singletons. This sequence was found in a male donor with diffuse large B-cell lymphoma. The chain uses TRBV7-3 and TRBJ2-3; 10 bases fit TRBD1. The starting material was PBMCs, obtained in a trial of ipilimumab plus nivolumab as post-transplant consolidation. CDR3 sequence reads: CASSPITGTGDRHTQYF. The CDR3 DNA sequence: TGTGCCAGCAGCCCAATAACCGGGACAGGGGATAGACATACGCAGTATTTT.